The clone carrying this T cell receptor (beta chain) turned up a few times. The antigen remains unidentified. TCRB transcripts that were expressed got sequenced, as all of the isolated RNA had been reverse transcribed. TCRdb keeps only in-frame clones here, not all; method: immunoSEQ multiplex PCR. The sample comprises 95,000 to 150,000 clones, roughly 15% of which are singletons, and less than 3% rests with the top ten. This entry is derived from a study of beta chain features in type 1 diabetes. In the study overall: Cell yields, gender and age were similar in healthy donors and patients.

Study observations and caveats: In type 1 diabetes patients, VDJ junctions had fewer insertions; deletions at these junctions were more frequent. The study found moderately but significantly shorter TCRB CDR3s in all four CD4+ subsets of Type 1 diabetes patients.

Trimming left V 0 bases short and J 5 bases short, with 10 bases between. This CDR3 spans 14 amino acids. The germline V gene has CDR1 MGHRA and CDR2 YSYEKL. Sequences were obtained from central memory CD4+ T cells from blood. J is TRBJ2-5 and V is TRBV4-1; unclear D gene. The sequence was obtained from a man aged 25-45 years with type 1 diabetes. Here the CDR3 reads CASSQERVGETQYF. CDR3 sequence (DNA): TGCGCCAGCAGCCAAGAAAGGGTCGGGGAGACCCAGTACTTC.